A single sample gave rise to the 25 T cell receptor beta chains below, sequenced in a study of cytomegalovirus exposure and HLA in healthy donors. Researchers ran the PCR with 60 Vbeta and 13 Jbeta primers. Produced via immunoSEQ multiplex PCR; TCRdb's table is partial and in-frame only. Of 120,000 or so clones listed, 80% to 85% are singletons. The specimen sequenced was PBMCs. These receptors all come from a woman in her 40s in good health and CMV-seronegative.

V usage is TRBV20-1 and J usage is TRBJ1-1; D remains unclear. Germline CDR1 is DFQATT and CDR2 is SNEGSKA (reference sequence). V was trimmed by 6 bases and J by 10 bases, leaving 12 bases between them. CDR3 length equals 10 residues. This CDR3 reads CSAVIYSAFF. The CDR3 DNA reads as TGCAGTGCCGTAATATACTCAGCTTTCTTT.

With regard to this clone: Relative to the germline gene, one junction end is altered; a read error may explain this. The CDR3 loop is CSSSLGGLTTNEKLFF. CDR3 in DNA: TGTTCCAGCAGCTTAGGGGGGCTAACAACTAATGAAAAACTGTTTTTT. The gene calls are TRBV7-9 and TRBJ1-4; tentative D call: TRBD1 (6 bases). The germline V gene has CDR1 SEHNR and CDR2 FQNEAQ (reference sequence). The CDR3 contains 16 residues.

This chain connects TRBV5-8 to TRBJ2-3; 7 nucleotides align to TRBD2. The CDR3 runs to 16 residues. V was pared by 5 bases and J by 0 bases, with 9 bases of the junction left unmatched. Germline assignment: CDR1 SGHTS and CDR2 YDEGEE. CDR3 in amino acids: CASSPSGLVSTDTQYF. Here the CDR3 DNA reads TGTGCCAGCAGTCCCAGCGGACTAGTGAGCACAGATACGCAGTATTTT.

The chain couples TRBV19 to TRBJ1-1; the D gene is possibly TRBD1 (5 bases). This CDR3 has 13 residues. The germline V and J ends were trimmed by 3 bases and 3 bases, with 8 bases remaining between them. Looked up from germline, CDR1 is LNHDA and CDR2 is SQIVND (reference sequence). CDR3 coding DNA: TGTGCCAGTAGTATGTTCAGGGACACTGAAGCTTTCTTT. Encoded protein: CASSMFRDTEAFF.

This chain links TRBV29-1 with TRBJ2-1; D is perhaps TRBD2 (6 bases). Germline lookup yields CDR1 SQVTM and CDR2 ANQGSEA. The CDR3 length is 14 residues. Trimming took 7 bases from V and 6 from J, leaving 19 bases between them. CDR3 in amino acids: CSGVGTLSFNEQFF. CDR3 in DNA: TGCAGCGGCGTGGGGACTCTCTCTTTCAATGAGCAGTTCTTC.

This clone was counted between two and nine times. V and J are TRBV5-6 and TRBJ1-5; TRBD1 agrees at 7 bases. The ends lost 4 bases at V and 2 bases at J; junction bases unmatched: 3. Germline CDR1 and CDR2: SGHDT and YYEEEE. This CDR3 is 14 amino acids long. The CDR3 DNA reads TGTGCCAGCAGCCGACAGGGCGGCAATCAGCCCCAGCATTTT. Protein: CASSRQGGNQPQHF.

The chain couples TRBV5-6 to TRBJ2-7, with D possibly TRBD1 on 5 matching bases. The ends were cut back, 2 bases at V and 0 bases at J, with 12 bases in the middle. Germline V gene data show CDR1 as SGHDT and CDR2 as YYEEEE. The CDR3 extends over 15 amino acids. The CDR3 spells CASSFLGAPSYEQYF. CDR3 nucleotides: TGTGCCAGCAGCTTTCTAGGGGCCCCCTCCTACGAGCAGTACTTC.

The rearrangement uses TRBV19 and TRBJ1-4; D perhaps matches TRBD1 (5 bases). CDR1 is LNHDA and CDR2 is SQIVND in the germline V gene (reference sequence). This CDR3 has 14 amino acids. V lost 7 bases and J 4 bases, leaving 13 bases between the germline ends. CDR3 sequence: CASNLARDNEKLFF. The CDR3 DNA reads TGTGCCAGTAATCTCGCCAGGGATAATGAAAAACTGTTTTTT.

This chain joins TRBV7-8 and TRBJ1-1; 11 nucleotides agree with TRBD1. This CDR3 is built from 14 residues. V lost 2 bases and J lost 12; bases outside the gene matches: 8. Germline V gene lookup returns CDR1 SGHVS and CDR2 FQNEAQ. The CDR3 region is CASSLRTGGLVTFF. For the CDR3, the DNA is TGTGCCAGCAGCTTAAGGACAGGGGGCCTGGTAACTTTCTTT.

The V gene is TRBV11-2, the J gene TRBJ1-6, with TRBD1 matching 9 bases. This CDR3 spans 15 amino acids. Germline CDR1 reads SGHAT; CDR2 reads FQNNGV. Losses at the gene ends were 1 base for V and 9 bases for J; bases not matched to a gene: 4. The CDR3 nucleotides are TGTGCCAGCAGCTTAGCTGGGACAGGGATTTCACCCCTCCACTTT. It encodes CASSLAGTGISPLHF. Full variable domain (missing parts from reference TRBV11-2 and TRBJ1-6): EAGVAQSPRYKIIEKRQSVAFWCNPISGHATLYWYQQILGQGPKLLIQFQNNGVVDDSQLPKDRFSAERLKGVDSTLKIQPAKLEDSAVYLCASSLAGTGISPLHFGNGTRLTVT.

The J gene is TRBJ2-3, the V gene TRBV11-2; 11 bases line up with TRBD2. This CDR3 comprises 16 residues. Germline loops: CDR1 SGHAT, CDR2 FQNNGV. V shed 1 base and J 12 bases; nucleotides not matched to a gene: 12. CDR3 nucleotide sequence: TGTGCCAGCAGCTTAGGGGTAGCGGGGGGGCCGTATCTTCAGTATTTT. Amino acid sequence: CASSLGVAGGPYLQYF.

This chain joins TRBV2 and TRBJ2-3, with 9 bases aligning to TRBD2. Unmatched junction bases numbered 4, after V lost 7 bases and J lost 2 bases. The CDR3 is 14 residues long. Per the germline V gene, CDR1 is SNHLY and CDR2 is FYNNEI. This chain's CDR3 is CASKLAGLTDTQYF. In nucleotides, the CDR3 is TGTGCCAGCAAACTAGCGGGCCTCACAGATACGCAGTATTTT. Filled out from reference TRBV2 and TRBJ2-3, the complete variable domain reads EPEVTQTPSHQVTQMGQEVILRCVPISNHLYFYWYRQILGQKVEFLVSFYNNEISEKSEIFDDQFSVERPDGSNFTLKIRSTKLEDSAMYFCASKLAGLTDTQYFGPGTRLTVL.

This clone was observed a handful of times. The chain employs TRBV4-2 and TRBJ1-1, with TRBD1 as a possible D gene (6 bases). The V gene lost 0 bases and the J gene lost 4 bases, with 12 bases spanning the gap. CDR1 is LGHNA, CDR2 YNFKEQ, per germline. The CDR3 is 15 amino acids. The CDR3 DNA is TGTGCCAGCAGCCAAGACCCGGGGGGCTCCACTGAAGCTTTCTTT. Encoded protein: CASSQDPGGSTEAFF.

This rearrangement joins TRBV19 to TRBJ1-5; TRBD1 agrees at 8 bases. Trimming cost V 6 bases and J 6 bases; bases outside gene matches: 1. The germline V gene encodes CDR1 LNHDA and CDR2 SQIVND (reference sequence). The CDR3 covers 12 residues. Written as DNA, the CDR3 is TGTGCCAGTAGCAGGGGGCGTCAGCCCCAGCATTTT. Translating gives CASSRGRQPQHF.

This clone occurred once. This chain joins TRBV4-3 and TRBJ2-7; 8 bases are shared with TRBD1. Germline CDR1 and CDR2: LGHNA and YSLEER. J gave up 0 bases and V 0 bases, and 7 bases lay outside the gene matches. This CDR3 has 17 residues. The DNA of the CDR3 is TGCGCCAGCAGCCAAGATTTGACAGGGGTGGGCTCCTACGAGCAGTACTTC. Protein sequence: CASSQDLTGVGSYEQYF.

This clone came up a few times. V is TRBV4-2 and J is TRBJ2-2; 7 bases are a match to TRBD2. Trimming at V came to 4 bases and at J to 4 bases, leaving 9 bases not matched to a gene. The CDR3 sequence is 16 residues long. Germline lookup yields CDR1 LGHNA and CDR2 YNFKEQ. The CDR3 reads CASSPGGRAGTGELFF. The CDR3 DNA follows: TGTGCCAGCAGCCCCGGTGGGAGGGCGGGCACCGGGGAGCTGTTTTTT.

The V gene is TRBV30, the J gene TRBJ2-7; the D gene is possibly TRBD2 (5 bases). Trimming removed 3 bases from V and 5 bases from J, with 14 bases in between. This CDR3 spans 13 amino acids. Germline V CDR1 and CDR2: GTSNPN, SVGIG (reference sequence). CDR3 region: CAWRSWTANEQYF. CDR3 nucleotide sequence: TGTGCCTGGAGATCCTGGACTGCGAACGAGCAGTACTTC.

The chain joins TRBV5-1 to TRBJ2-1; D may be TRBD2 (6 bases). V gave up 0 bases and J gave up 9 bases, with 10 bases separating them. Germline V gene sequence: CDR1 SGHRS, CDR2 YFSETQ. CDR3 length equals 13 residues. CDR3 coding DNA: TGCGCCAGCAGCTTGGTGGTCGGGGGTGAGCAGTTCTTC. This gives the protein CASSLVVGGEQFF.

The chain employs TRBV9 and TRBJ2-1; maybe TRBD2 (5 bases). With 0 bases removed from V and 12 bases from J, the gap between germline ends came to 13 bases. Germline V gene lookup returns CDR1 SGDLS and CDR2 YYNGEE. The CDR3 extends over 13 amino acids. In nucleotides, the CDR3 is TGTGCCAGCAGCGTAGGAGGTAGGACTCCGCAGTTCTTC. Protein product: CASSVGGRTPQFF.

The chain joins TRBV5-1 to TRBJ1-2; D is undetermined. The CDR3 has 15 residues. Between the trimmed V and J ends, which lost 0 bases and 1 base, there was a span of 10 bases. The germline V gene has CDR1 SGHRS and CDR2 YFSETQ. CDR3 residues: CASSLAVQNNYGYTF. The CDR3 DNA reads as TGCGCCAGCAGCTTGGCCGTCCAGAATAACTATGGCTACACCTTC.

The V gene is TRBV9, the J gene TRBJ2-1; TRBD2 aligns across 7 bases. CDR3 length equals 17 residues. From germline, CDR1 is SGDLS and CDR2 YYNGEE. Trimming at V came to 0 bases and at J to 3 bases, leaving 9 bases not matched to a gene. CDR3 in DNA: TGTGCCAGCAGCGTAGAGTCGGACGGGGGGTTCTACAATGAGCAGTTCTTC. Amino acid sequence: CASSVESDGGFYNEQFF.

The CDR3 nucleotides read TGTGCCAGTTATACTAGTGGGGTAGACACTGAAGCTTTCTTT. Protein sequence: CASYTSGVDTEAFF. V is TRBV11-2 and J is TRBJ1-1; D remains ambiguous. V was clipped by 9 bases and J by 3 bases, with 17 bases between them. Germline V gene lookup returns CDR1 SGHAT and CDR2 FQNNGV. The CDR3 consists of 14 residues.

This chain links TRBV7-2 with TRBJ2-7, with 11 bases that match TRBD2. The CDR3 is made up of 16 amino acids. CDR1 SGHTA and CDR2 FQGNSA come from the germline V gene. V dropped 5 bases and J dropped 2; count of bases not matched to a gene: 8. CDR3 nucleotide sequence: TGTGCCAGCAGCCCGCGTGGGACTAGCGGTACCTACGAGCAGTACTTC. It encodes CASSPRGTSGTYEQYF.

CDR3 sequence (DNA): TGTGCCAGCAGATTAAGAGCGGGAGGGTCCTACGAGCAGTACTTC. It specifies CASRLRAGGSYEQYF. This chain joins TRBV13 and TRBJ2-7; 10 nucleotides align to TRBD2. The CDR3 has 15 residues. Germline loops: CDR1 PRHDT, CDR2 FYEKMQ (reference sequence). After removal of 6 bases from V and 1 base from J, the junction contained 6 bases not matched to a gene.

The V and J genes are TRBV19 and TRBJ1-5; 8 bases map to TRBD1. V lost 0 bases and J lost 0; bases outside the gene matches: 13. The CDR3 extends over 20 amino acids. The germline V gene has CDR1 LNHDA and CDR2 SQIVND (reference sequence). CDR3: CASSIDKGTGGAYSNQPQHF. For the CDR3, the DNA is TGTGCCAGTAGTATAGATAAGGGCACAGGGGGGGCTTATAGCAATCAGCCCCAGCATTTT.